This T cell receptor beta chain was observed in a study of shared clonotypes between healthy human individuals. Study information: CD4 naive and CD4 memory each took three plates per donor, while CD8 naive took two and CD8 memory one. General study points: The sharing of roughly 5% of naive CD4 clonotypes was seen across a handful of donors. Naive subsets tended to show greater estimated richness than memory subsets. Compared with clonotypes that all four donors shared, non-shared clonotypes had lower generation probabilities.

Germline lookup yields CDR1 MGHRA and CDR2 YSYEKL. V lost 4 bases and J lost 8; bases outside the gene matches: 8. The CDR3 contains 14 residues. The naive CD8 population came from CD45RO-negative cells selected for CCR7, without terminally differentiated effector memory CD45RA+ cells. TCRdb's copy holds only in-frame clones and misses some; the assay was immunoSEQ multiplex PCR. The table has around 2.1 million clones, about 92% seen once. About this clone itself: Its antigen is not identified.

The source is a man in his late teens or twenties in good health. Some clones in this sample may be carry-over from other donors' samples. V and J are TRBV4-1 and TRBJ2-4; TRBD2 matches 7 bases. Sample: naive CD8+ T cells from PBMCs. The CDR3 DNA follows: TGCGCCAGCAGCCCAGTTAAGGGGAGGGACATTCAGTACTTC. It is translated as CASSPVKGRDIQYF.